This T cell receptor beta chain was recovered during a study of T cells after yellow fever vaccination. TCRdb re-called the 5' RACE reads with MiXCR, one entry per CDR3 protein. The sample includes roughly 150,000 distinct CDR3 sequences, almost 7% of them seen just once. This clonotype was sampled from a young man who received the YFV17D yellow fever vaccine. The source was CD4+ T cells sorted from PBMCs, collected less than 6 days after the first yellow fever vaccination.

CDR3 sequence reads: CASRVAGSSYNEQFF. In DNA, the CDR3 is TGTGCCAGCAGGGTCGCAGGGAGCTCCTACAATGAGCAGTTCTTC. This chain links TRBV9 with TRBJ2-1, with D possibly being TRBD1 or TRBD2 (5 bases each). The CDR3 loop spans 15 amino acids. V was cut by 5 bases and J by 0 bases, with 12 bases left in between. Per germline, CDR1 SGDLS and CDR2 YYNGEE.